The entry that follows covers one TCR beta chain sequence. Its antigen is not known. The CDR3 sequence is 13 residues long. The V end lost 3 bases, the J end lost 1 base, and 6 bases lay between the germline ends. CDR1 and CDR2 (germline): MNHEY, SMNVEV (reference sequence). Assay version v3.0 of immunoSEQ was used, and it was run at survey level. Produced via immunoSEQ multiplex PCR; TCRdb's table is partial and in-frame only. The sample lists approximately 21,000 clones; 81% were seen once. This sample was taken from a study of long-term antiretroviral therapy in people with HIV. Study-level results: Participants lacked recorded data on ART adherence, viral resistance or therapy changes.

The sequencing used unsorted PBMCs, collected 1.5 years after starting antiretroviral therapy. The receptor comes from a man aged 25 to 40 with HIV. V and J are TRBV27 and TRBJ1-1, with D unclear. The CDR3 coding sequence is TGTGCCAGCAGTTTTGTAGGGAACACTGAAGCTTTCTTT. Translating it yields CASSFVGNTEAFF.